These 20 T cell receptor beta chains share one sample of origin, sequenced in a study of cytomegalovirus exposure and HLA in healthy donors. In the PCR, 60 Vbeta and 13 Jbeta primers were used. Assay: immunoSEQ multiplex PCR; the TCRdb copy retains only in-frame clones and omits some. The sample has about 83,000 clones; about two thirds are singletons. The sample consisted of PBMCs. These receptors were collected from a man aged 55 to 70 in good health and CMV-seronegative.

The chain uses TRBV5-6 and TRBJ2-1, with no clear D. From germline, CDR1 is SGHDT and CDR2 YYEEEE. The CDR3 has 14 amino acids. V was shortened by 0 bases and J by 3 bases, with 7 bases between the two germline ends. CDR3 loop: CASSLAAGYNEQFF. CDR3 bases: TGTGCCAGCAGCTTGGCGGCAGGCTACAATGAGCAGTTCTTC.

The chain links TRBV7-2 to TRBJ2-7, with 8 bases that match TRBD2. There are 14 residues in the CDR3. Trimming at V came to 3 bases and at J to 5 bases, leaving 6 bases not matched to a gene. Germline-derived CDR1 and CDR2 are SGHTA and FQGNSA. This CDR3 reads CASSFMRGADEQYF. For the CDR3, the DNA is TGTGCCAGCAGCTTTATGCGGGGGGCGGACGAGCAGTACTTC.

The chain employs TRBV9 and TRBJ2-2; 7 bases fit TRBD1. Germline V CDR1 and CDR2: SGDLS, YYNGEE. V was pared by 4 bases and J by 0 bases, with 6 bases of the junction left unmatched. The CDR3 runs to 16 residues. CDR3 nucleotide sequence: TGTGCCAGCAGCCCTCGGACAGGAACGAACACCGGGGAGCTGTTTTTT. This translates into CASSPRTGTNTGELFF.

This clone has only a few counts. Other DNA sequences within the sample encode an identical CDR3. The chain combines TRBV6-5 with TRBJ2-5, with a tentative D call TRBD1 (5 bases). V gave up 0 bases and J gave up 3 bases, with 8 bases separating them. CDR1 is MNHEY, CDR2 SVGAGI, per germline. The CDR3 contains 14 residues. CDR3 amino acids: CASSYSGREETQYF. In DNA form, the CDR3 reads TGTGCCAGCAGTTACTCGGGCAGGGAAGAGACCCAGTACTTC.

The rearrangement links TRBV7-6 to TRBJ2-2, with D perhaps TRBD1 (6 bases). The CDR3 runs to 14 residues. Trimming left V 3 bases short and J 1 base short, with 6 bases between. Germline V gene sequence: CDR1 SGHVS, CDR2 FNYEAQ. The CDR3 nucleotides read TGTGCCAGCAGCTTGGGACAGAACACCGGGGAGCTGTTTTTT. Translation: CASSLGQNTGELFF.

This chain connects TRBV18 to TRBJ1-1; weak D call: TRBD1 (5 bases). Germline CDR1 is KGHSH and CDR2 is LQKENI. The CDR3 spans 16 residues. Trimming shortened V by 2 bases and J by 1 base, and 14 bases separated the two germline ends. CDR3 residues: CASSPSGGKANTEAFF. As DNA, the CDR3 is TGTGCCAGCTCACCATCGGGGGGAAAGGCGAACACTGAAGCTTTCTTT.

The rearrangement joins TRBV7-2 to TRBJ1-6; 7 nucleotides line up with TRBD1. The J segment lost 8 bases and the V segment lost 2 bases, leaving 12 bases of the junction unmatched. The CDR3 is made up of 17 amino acids. Germline values: CDR1 SGHTA, CDR2 FQGNSA. CDR3 bases: TGTGCCAGCAGCTTAAGGCTGGGTGGACAGGCTGATTCACCCCTCCACTTT. This gives the protein CASSLRLGGQADSPLHF.

The chain recombines TRBV6-5 with TRBJ2-5; perhaps TRBD2 as D (5 bases). The DNA end is a closer match to TRBJ2-7, so the J assignment may be wrong. The germline gives CDR1 MNHEY, CDR2 SVGAGI. This CDR3 has 15 amino acids. CDR3 loop: CASSFPRGDSYEQYF. DNA for the CDR3: TGTGCCAGCAGTTTCCCCCGGGGTGACTCCTACGAGCAGTACTTC.

This clone was observed a few times. The chain uses TRBV6-1 and TRBJ2-1; 12 nucleotides line up with TRBD2. Germline CDR1 reads MNHNS; CDR2 reads SASEGT. The CDR3 loop spans 15 amino acids. Germline trimming cut 4 bases from V and 8 bases from J; bases unmatched to any gene: 6. The CDR3 DNA reads as TGTGCCAGCAGTGCCCTAGCGGGAGGGAACGATGAGCAGTTCTTC. Translated, it gives CASSALAGGNDEQFF.

J is TRBJ1-3 and V is TRBV9; no clear D gene. The germline V gene has CDR1 SGDLS and CDR2 YYNGEE. This CDR3 is 16 amino acids long. Trimming took 0 bases from V and 2 from J, leaving 12 bases between them. The DNA of the CDR3 is TGTGCCAGCAGCGTAGATCTTGCGGCCCCTGGAAACACCATATATTTT. Its translation is CASSVDLAAPGNTIYF.

The chain couples TRBV7-2 to TRBJ2-5, with TRBD2 matching over 9 bases. The J call may not be correct, given that the DNA end is closer to TRBJ2-7. This CDR3 contains 15 residues. Looked up from germline, CDR1 is SGHTA and CDR2 is FQGNSA. In nucleotides, the CDR3 is TGTGCCAGCAGCTCCGGACTAGCGTGGACCTACGAGCAGTACTTC. It translates to CASSSGLAWTYEQYF.

The genes are TRBV19 and TRBJ1-2; 8 bases are a match to TRBD1. With V trimmed by 5 bases and J by 0 bases, 8 bases remained unmatched. Per germline, CDR1 LNHDA and CDR2 SQIVND (reference sequence). The CDR3 covers 16 residues. CDR3 bases: TGTGCCAGTAGTTTGGCAGGGGGCGTCTCTAACTATGGCTACACCTTC. Translated: CASSLAGGVSNYGYTF.

This clone was seen more than once but under ten times. This chain uses TRBV7-9 with TRBJ2-1; D possibly corresponds to TRBD2 (6 bases). CDR3 length equals 16 residues. The germline CDR1 and CDR2 sequences are SEHNR and FQNEAQ (reference sequence). V was trimmed by 0 bases and J by 0 bases, leaving 9 bases between them. CDR3: CASSLASGPSYNEQFF. CDR3 coding DNA: TGTGCCAGCAGCTTAGCTAGCGGACCCTCCTACAATGAGCAGTTCTTC.

This chain connects TRBV5-1 to TRBJ1-1; D remains ambiguous. Looked up from germline, CDR1 is SGHRS and CDR2 is YFSETQ. This CDR3 is 15 amino acids long. V was cut by 5 bases and J by 3 bases, with 17 bases left in between. In DNA, the CDR3 is TGCGCCAGCAGTGTAACTATAGGCCCGGACACTGAAGCTTTCTTT. Encoded protein: CASSVTIGPDTEAFF.

V gene TRBV6-5 combines with J gene TRBJ2-1; 7 nucleotides align to TRBD1. Germline CDR1 is MNHEY and CDR2 is SVGAGI. The CDR3 totals 12 residues. The junction had 9 bases not matched to a gene; V was cut back by 9 bases and J by 10 bases. Here the CDR3 reads CASLTRGREQFF. CDR3 nucleotide sequence: TGTGCCAGTCTAACGAGGGGGCGGGAGCAGTTCTTC.

The chain uses TRBV7-9 and TRBJ2-1; TRBD1 matches at 9 bases. CDR3 length equals 16 residues. CDR1 is SEHNR, CDR2 FQNEAQ, per germline (reference sequence). V lost 3 bases and J lost 7; bases outside the gene matches: 10. Here the CDR3 DNA reads TGTGCCAGCAGCTTTCGGAGGGGACAGGGAGGGAATGAGCAGTTCTTC. It encodes CASSFRRGQGGNEQFF.

The rearrangement links TRBV2 to TRBJ1-2; the D gene is possibly TRBD1 (6 bases). CDR3 length equals 15 residues. V lost 5 bases and J 4 bases, leaving 17 bases between the germline ends. The germline V gene has CDR1 SNHLY and CDR2 FYNNEI. The CDR3 region has the DNA TGTGCCAGCAGTCGGGATATGGACAGCTCCTATGGCTACACCTTC. As protein: CASSRDMDSSYGYTF.

V and J are TRBV30 and TRBJ2-7; a weak D match, TRBD1 (6 bases). Per the germline V gene, CDR1 is GTSNPN and CDR2 is SVGIG (reference sequence). V gave up 2 bases and J gave up 2 bases, with 10 bases separating them. This CDR3 has 13 amino acids. CDR3 coding DNA: TGTGCCTGGAGTCAGGGGTACCCCTACGAGCAGTACTTC. Translation: CAWSQGYPYEQYF.

This clone is categorized as medium-sized. The J gene is TRBJ2-2, the V gene TRBV6-1, with 11 bases lining up with TRBD2. The junction had 4 bases not matched to a gene; V was cut back by 6 bases and J by 4 bases. Germline V gene data show CDR1 as MNHNS and CDR2 as SASEGT. This CDR3 is built from 15 residues. For the CDR3, the DNA is TGTGCCAGCAGCTGGACTAGCGGGTCCACCGGGGAGCTGTTTTTT. Its protein product is CASSWTSGSTGELFF.

This chain links TRBV7-8 with TRBJ2-3, with D hard to call. Germline CDR1 reads SGHVS; CDR2 reads FQNEAQ. CDR3 length: 13 amino acids. Trimming shortened V by 1 base and J by 4 bases, and 6 bases separated the two germline ends. The CDR3: CASSLVPPDTQYF. The CDR3, as DNA: TGTGCCAGCAGCTTAGTCCCTCCAGATACGCAGTATTTT.